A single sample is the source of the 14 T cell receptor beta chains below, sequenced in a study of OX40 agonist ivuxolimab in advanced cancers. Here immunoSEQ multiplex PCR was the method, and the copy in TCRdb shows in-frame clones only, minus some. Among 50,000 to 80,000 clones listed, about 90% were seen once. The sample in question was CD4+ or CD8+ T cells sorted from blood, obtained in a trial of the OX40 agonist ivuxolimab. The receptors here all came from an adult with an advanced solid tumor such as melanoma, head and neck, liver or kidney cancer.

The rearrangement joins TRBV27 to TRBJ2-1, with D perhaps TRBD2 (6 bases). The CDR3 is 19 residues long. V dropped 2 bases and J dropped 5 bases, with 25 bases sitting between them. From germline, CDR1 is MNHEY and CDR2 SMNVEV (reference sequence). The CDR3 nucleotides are TGTGCCAGCAGTTTAGCCCGCGTTACTTCAGCGGGTGTTAACAATGAGCAGTTCTTC. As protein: CASSLARVTSAGVNNEQFF.

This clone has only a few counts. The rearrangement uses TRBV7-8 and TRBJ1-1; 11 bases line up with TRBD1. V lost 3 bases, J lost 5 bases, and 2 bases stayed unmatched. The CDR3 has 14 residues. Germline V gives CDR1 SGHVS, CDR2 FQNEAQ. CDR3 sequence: CASSFRDRGTEAFF. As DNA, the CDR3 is TGTGCCAGCAGCTTCCGGGACAGGGGGACTGAAGCTTTCTTT.

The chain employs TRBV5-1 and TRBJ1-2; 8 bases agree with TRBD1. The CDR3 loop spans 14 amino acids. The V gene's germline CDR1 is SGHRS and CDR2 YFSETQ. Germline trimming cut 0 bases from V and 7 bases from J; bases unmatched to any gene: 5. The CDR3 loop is CASSLGDRPGGYTF. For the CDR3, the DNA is TGCGCCAGCAGCTTGGGGGACAGGCCGGGTGGCTACACCTTC.

In DNA form, the CDR3 reads TGTGCCAGCATTCAGGGGAACACCGGGGAGCTGTTTTTT. This encodes CASIQGNTGELFF. V gene TRBV28 combines with J gene TRBJ2-2; a possible D gene is TRBD1 (5 bases). This CDR3 has 13 amino acids. Trimming stripped 7 bases from V and 1 base from J, with 7 bases between. Looked up from germline, CDR1 is MDHEN and CDR2 is SYDVKM.

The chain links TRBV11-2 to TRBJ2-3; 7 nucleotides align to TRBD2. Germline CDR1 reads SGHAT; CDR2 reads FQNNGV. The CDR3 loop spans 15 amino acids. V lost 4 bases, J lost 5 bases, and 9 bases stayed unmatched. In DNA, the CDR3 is TGTGCCAGCAGCTGGGTGGCGGGAGTACTAGATACGCAGTATTTT. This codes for CASSWVAGVLDTQYF.

CDR3 loop: CAWSFRPGGKNIQYF. Written as DNA, the CDR3 is TGTGCCTGGAGTTTTCGACCGGGGGGCAAAAACATTCAGTACTTC. The V and J genes are TRBV30 and TRBJ2-4; 7 positions agree with TRBD2. Trimming took 2 bases from V and 3 from J; bases not matched to a gene: 7. Per the germline V gene, CDR1 is GTSNPN and CDR2 is SVGIG (reference sequence). The CDR3 length is 15 residues.

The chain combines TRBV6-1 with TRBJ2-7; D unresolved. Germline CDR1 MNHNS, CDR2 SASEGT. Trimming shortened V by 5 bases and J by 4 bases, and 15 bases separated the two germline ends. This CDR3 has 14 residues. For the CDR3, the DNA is TGTGCCAGCAGTCTAGGGCCAACGATTTACGAGCAGTACTTC. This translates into CASSLGPTIYEQYF.

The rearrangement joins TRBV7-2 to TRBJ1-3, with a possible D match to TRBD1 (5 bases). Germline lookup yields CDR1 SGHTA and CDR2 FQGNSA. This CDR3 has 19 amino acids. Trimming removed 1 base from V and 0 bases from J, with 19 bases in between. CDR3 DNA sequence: TGTGCCAGCAGCTTAGGCACAGGAGTAGGTCCCCTCTCTGGAAACACCATATATTTT. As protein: CASSLGTGVGPLSGNTIYF.

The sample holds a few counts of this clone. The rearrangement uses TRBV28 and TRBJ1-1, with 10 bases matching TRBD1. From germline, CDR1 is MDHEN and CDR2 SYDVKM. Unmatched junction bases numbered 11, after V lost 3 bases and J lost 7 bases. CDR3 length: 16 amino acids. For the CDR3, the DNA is TGTGCCAGCAGTTTCTCCTTGACAGGGGGCAGGGGTGAAGCTTTCTTT. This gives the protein CASSFSLTGGRGEAFF.

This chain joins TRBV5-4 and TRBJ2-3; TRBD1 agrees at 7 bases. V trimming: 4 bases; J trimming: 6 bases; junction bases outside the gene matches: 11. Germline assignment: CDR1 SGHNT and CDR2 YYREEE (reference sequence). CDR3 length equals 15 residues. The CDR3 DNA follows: TGTGCCAGCAGCCTGGAGAGGGGGCCTTTTGATACGCAGTATTTT. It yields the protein CASSLERGPFDTQYF.

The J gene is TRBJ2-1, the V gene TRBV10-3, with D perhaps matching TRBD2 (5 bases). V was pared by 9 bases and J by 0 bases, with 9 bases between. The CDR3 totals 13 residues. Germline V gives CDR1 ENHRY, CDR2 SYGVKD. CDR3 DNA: TGTGCCATTTTCCGGGACTCCTACAATGAGCAGTTCTTC. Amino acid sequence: CAIFRDSYNEQFF.

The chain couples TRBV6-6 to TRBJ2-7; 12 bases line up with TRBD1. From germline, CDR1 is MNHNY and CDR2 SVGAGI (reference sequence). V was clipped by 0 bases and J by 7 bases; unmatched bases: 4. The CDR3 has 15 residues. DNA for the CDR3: TGTGCCAGCAGTTACTCGGGGACAGGGGGCGTGGAGCAGTACTTC. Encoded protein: CASSYSGTGGVEQYF.

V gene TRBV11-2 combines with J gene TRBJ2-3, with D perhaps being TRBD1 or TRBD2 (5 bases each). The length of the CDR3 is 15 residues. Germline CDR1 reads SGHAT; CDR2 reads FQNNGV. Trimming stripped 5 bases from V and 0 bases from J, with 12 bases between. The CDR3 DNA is TGTGCCAGCAGCCCGAGGGGATCTAGCACAGATACGCAGTATTTT. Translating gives CASSPRGSSTDTQYF.

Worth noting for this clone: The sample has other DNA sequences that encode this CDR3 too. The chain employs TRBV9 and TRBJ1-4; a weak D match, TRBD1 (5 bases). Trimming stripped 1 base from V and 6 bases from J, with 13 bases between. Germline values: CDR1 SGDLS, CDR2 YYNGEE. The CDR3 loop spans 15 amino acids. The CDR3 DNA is TGTGCCAGCAGCGTACGGGGGGAGGAAGATGAAAAACTGTTTTTT. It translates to CASSVRGEEDEKLFF.